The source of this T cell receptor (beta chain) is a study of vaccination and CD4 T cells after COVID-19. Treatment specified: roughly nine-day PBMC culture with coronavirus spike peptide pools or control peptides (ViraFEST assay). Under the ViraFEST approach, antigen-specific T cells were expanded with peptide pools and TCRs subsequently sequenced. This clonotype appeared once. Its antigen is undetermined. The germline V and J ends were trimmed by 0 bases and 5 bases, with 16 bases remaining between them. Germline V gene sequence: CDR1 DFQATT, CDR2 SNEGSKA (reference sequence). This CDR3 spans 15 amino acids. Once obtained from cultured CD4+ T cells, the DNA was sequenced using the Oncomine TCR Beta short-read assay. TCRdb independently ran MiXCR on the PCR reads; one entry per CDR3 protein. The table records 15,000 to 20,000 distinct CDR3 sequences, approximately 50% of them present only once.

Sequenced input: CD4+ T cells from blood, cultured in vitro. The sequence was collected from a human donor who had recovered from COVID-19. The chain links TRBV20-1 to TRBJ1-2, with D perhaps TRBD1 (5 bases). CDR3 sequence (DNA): TGCAGTGCTAGAGATCCCAAGGGGCGCTGGTATGGCTACACCTTC. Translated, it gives CSARDPKGRWYGYTF.